The present T cell receptor (beta chain) was sequenced within a study of identical twins. Each CDR3 protein gets one entry after TCRdb re-called the 5' RACE reads with MiXCR. The repertoire holds about 260,000 distinct CDR3 sequences, with roughly 7% as singletons. J gave up 10 bases and V 5 bases, and 12 bases lay outside the gene matches. CDR1 is SNHLY and CDR2 is FYNNEI in the germline V gene. The CDR3 spans 15 residues. This sample also belongs to another study, concerning yellow fever vaccine responses in identical twins.

The TCR comes from a woman aged 18-29 years in good health. The V and J genes are TRBV2 and TRBJ2-1; 9 nucleotides agree with TRBD2. The material sequenced was memory (CD45RO+) T cells sorted from blood. The CDR3 loop is CASSPGTGLAEEQFF. The CDR3 DNA follows: TGTGCCAGCAGTCCCGGGACGGGACTAGCAGAGGAGCAGTTCTTC. The full variable domain, in which reference TRBV2 and TRBJ2-1 provide the parts outside the CDR3, is EPEVTQTPSHQVTQMGQEVILRCVPISNHLYFYWYRQILGQKVEFLVSFYNNEISEKSEIFDDQFSVERPDGSNFTLKIRSTKLEDSAMYFCASSPGTGLAEEQFFGPGTRLTVL.